The 4 T cell receptor beta chains in this list originate from one sample, sequenced in a study of early stage breast cancer tumors. Measured with immunoSEQ multiplex PCR; TCRdb has only the in-frame clones, and not every one. The sample carries around 13,000 clones, around three quarters recorded once. The sequenced sample consisted of normal breast tissue next to the tumor. The origin of the receptors is a person in their fifties with breast cancer.

The gene calls are TRBV10-1 and TRBJ2-5, with D hard to call. CDR3 size: 14 residues. Trimming took 0 bases from V and 5 from J, leaving 10 bases between them. The germline V gene encodes CDR1 WNHNN and CDR2 SYGVQD (reference sequence). The CDR3 is CASSESGHWETQYF. CDR3 sequence (DNA): TGCGCCAGCAGTGAGTCGGGCCACTGGGAGACCCAGTACTTC.

This clone is medium-sized within its sample. CDR3: CASSLTGVAEQYF. CDR3 nucleotide sequence: TGTGCCAGCAGCCTCACAGGGGTGGCCGAGCAGTACTTC. The chain combines TRBV7-2 with TRBJ2-7; 7 bases are shared with TRBD1. From germline, CDR1 is SGHTA and CDR2 FQGNSA. The CDR3 sequence is 13 residues long. V was pared by 5 bases and J by 6 bases, with 7 bases of the junction left unmatched.

The chain couples TRBV7-2 to TRBJ2-1; 8 bases map to TRBD2. Germline V gene lookup returns CDR1 SGHTA and CDR2 FQGNSA. CDR3 length: 16 residues. J was trimmed by 6 bases and V by 5 bases; bases with no gene match: 12. CDR3 protein: CASSGTSGPPGNEQFF. CDR3 nucleotides: TGTGCCAGCAGCGGTACTAGCGGTCCGCCTGGCAATGAGCAGTTCTTC.

The chain uses TRBV27 and TRBJ2-1; 7 bases line up with TRBD1. The germline V gene has CDR1 MNHEY and CDR2 SMNVEV (reference sequence). After removal of 3 bases from V and 0 bases from J, the junction contained 11 bases not matched to a gene. The CDR3 sequence is 18 residues long. The CDR3 region is CASSLLGGRASSYNEQFF. CDR3 in DNA: TGTGCCAGCAGTTTGCTAGGGGGCAGGGCGAGCTCCTACAATGAGCAGTTCTTC.